This T cell receptor beta chain emerged from a study of T cell changes during pregnancy in multiple sclerosis. Only in-frame clones appear in the TCRdb table, and some are missing; sequencing was by immunoSEQ multiplex PCR. The sample contains around 100,000 clones, approximately 92% of which appear only once. The clonotype was recovered from a female donor with multiple sclerosis, enrolled in a pregnancy study. Sequencing used peripheral blood, obtained after pregnancy.

In DNA, the CDR3 is TGTGCCAGCAGCTCGATCAGAAATGAGCAGTTCTTC. Translated, it gives CASSSIRNEQFF. This chain joins TRBV7-3 and TRBJ2-1, with D unclear. V was clipped by 4 bases and J by 7 bases, with 8 bases between them. Germline assignment: CDR1 SGHTA and CDR2 FQGTGA. The CDR3 contains 12 residues. Variable domain in full (rest from reference TRBV7-3 and TRBJ2-1): GAGVSQTPSNKVTEKGKYVELRCDPISGHTALYWYRQSLGQGPEFLIYFQGTGAADDSGLPNDRFFAVRPEGSVSTLKIQRTERGDSAVYLCASSSIRNEQFFGPGTRLTVL.